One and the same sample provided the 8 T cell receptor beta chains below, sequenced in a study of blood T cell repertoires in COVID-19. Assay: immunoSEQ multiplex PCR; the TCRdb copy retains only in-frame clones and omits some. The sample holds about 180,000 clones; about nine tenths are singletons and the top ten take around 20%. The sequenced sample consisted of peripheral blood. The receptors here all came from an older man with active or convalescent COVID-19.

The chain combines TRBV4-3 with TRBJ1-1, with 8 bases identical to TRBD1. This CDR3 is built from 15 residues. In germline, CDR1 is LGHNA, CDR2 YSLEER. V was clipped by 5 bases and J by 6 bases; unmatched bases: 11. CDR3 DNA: TGCGCCAGCAGCGCTATGCAGGGGGCTTATCCTGAAGCTTTCTTT. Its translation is CASSAMQGAYPEAFF.

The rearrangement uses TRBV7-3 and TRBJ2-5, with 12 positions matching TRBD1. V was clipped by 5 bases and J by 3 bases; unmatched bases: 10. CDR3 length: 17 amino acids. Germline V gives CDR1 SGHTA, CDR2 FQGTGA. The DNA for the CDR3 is TGTGCCAGCAGCGCCGGGGCGGGACAGGGGGCGGAAGAGACCCAGTACTTC. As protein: CASSAGAGQGAEETQYF.

The CDR3 is CASSNREYTDTQYF. DNA of the CDR3: TGTGCCAGTAGTAACAGGGAATACACAGATACGCAGTATTTT. The chain has TRBV19 and TRBJ2-3, with D possibly being TRBD1 (6 bases). CDR3 length: 14 amino acids. The V gene's germline CDR1 is LNHDA and CDR2 SQIVND (reference sequence). V was cut by 4 bases and J by 2 bases, with 10 bases left in between.

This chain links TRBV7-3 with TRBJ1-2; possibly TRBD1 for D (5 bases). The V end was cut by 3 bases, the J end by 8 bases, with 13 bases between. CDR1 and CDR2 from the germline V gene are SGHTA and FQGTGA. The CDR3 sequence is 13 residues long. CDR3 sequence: CASSLRLGGGYTF. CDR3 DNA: TGTGCCAGCAGCTTGCGCCTGGGGGGAGGCTACACCTTC.

CDR3 residues: CASSDGLGQGSQPQHF. The CDR3 region has the DNA TGTGCCAGCAGTGATGGCCTGGGACAGGGGAGTCAGCCCCAGCATTTT. This chain links TRBV6-1 with TRBJ1-5, with 10 bases lining up with TRBD1. The CDR3 runs 16 residues. Trimming removed 3 bases from V and 6 bases from J; junction bases left unmatched: 8. Per the germline V gene, CDR1 is MNHNS and CDR2 is SASEGT.

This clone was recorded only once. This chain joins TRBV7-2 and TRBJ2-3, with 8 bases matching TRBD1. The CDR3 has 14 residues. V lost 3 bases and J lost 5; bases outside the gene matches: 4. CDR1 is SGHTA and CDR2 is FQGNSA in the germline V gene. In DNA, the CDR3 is TGTGCCAGCAGCTTCGACAGGGGCCAAGATACGCAGTATTTT. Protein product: CASSFDRGQDTQYF.

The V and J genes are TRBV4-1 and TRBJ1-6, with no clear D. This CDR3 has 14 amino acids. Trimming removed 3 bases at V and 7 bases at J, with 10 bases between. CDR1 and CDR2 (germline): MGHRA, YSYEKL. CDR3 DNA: TGCGCCAGCAGCCAGCCGATACAAAATTCACCCCTCCACTTT. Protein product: CASSQPIQNSPLHF.

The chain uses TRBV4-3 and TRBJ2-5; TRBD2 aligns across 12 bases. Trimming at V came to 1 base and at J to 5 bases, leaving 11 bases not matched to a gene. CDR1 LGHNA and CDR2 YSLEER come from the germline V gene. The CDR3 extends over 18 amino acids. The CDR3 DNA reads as TGCGCCAGCAGCCAAGCGACTAGCGGGGGACCCGGGGGTGAGACCCAGTACTTC. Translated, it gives CASSQATSGGPGGETQYF.